This is a list of T cell receptor beta chains from one sample in a study of T cell responses to AZD1222 COVID-19 vaccine. The data were produced by immunoSEQ multiplex PCR, yet TCRdb's version contains in-frame clones alone and is incomplete. The sample holds about 130,000 clones, just over 90% seen once. The sample was peripheral blood, taken on day 0 of AZD1222 vaccination. These receptors were collected from an adult in good health. The CDR3 runs from the conserved cysteine through the conserved F or W. Only part of the rows carry a size: once, few, many, or a class if the clone is expanded.

>-|TRBJ1-2|TRBV3-1/TRBV3-2
CASSRTGSNYGYTF
>-|TRBJ2-7|TRBV7-3
CASAFGTPETYEQYF
>-|TRBJ1-1|TRBV28
CASSLFATTGGTEAFF
>-|TRBJ2-7|TRBV19
CASSLRTGSHEQYF
>-|TRBJ1-2|TRBV18
CASSPSNRLSYGYTF
>-|TRBJ1-2|TRBV19
CASSASTGTGGYYGYTF
>-|TRBJ2-5|TRBV11-3
CASSAGESETQYF
>-|TRBJ1-2|TRBV3-1/TRBV3-2
CASSQTGGDYGYTF
>-|TRBJ2-3|TRBV29-1
CSVEGIGEFGTDTQYF
>-|TRBJ2-2|TRBV11-3
CASSLGFEEFGELFF
>-|TRBJ1-3|TRBV10-2
CASAPGSGNTIYF
>-|TRBJ2-3|TRBV18
CASARLAGGLTDTQYF
>-|TRBJ1-1|TRBV29-1
CSVDVRQTEAFF
>-|TRBJ2-2|TRBV5-1
CASSFRITGGTNTGELFF
>-|TRBJ2-5|TRBV11-1
CASSLAGETQYF
>-|TRBJ2-1|TRBV7-3
CASSHPSLSYNEQFF
>once|TRBJ2-1|TRBV7-3
CASSSTREADEQFF
>-|TRBJ1-5|TRBV14
CASSLSYRGEDQPQHF
>-|TRBJ2-7|TRBV7-8
CASSPAQNTYEQYF
>-|TRBJ1-1|TRBV18
CASSPQGLGTEAFF
>-|TRBJ2-7|TRBV28
CASRSSQGRIYEQYF
>-|TRBJ2-4|TRBV5-5
CASSARGLDIQYF
>-|TRBJ1-3|TRBV10-3
CAISESFFSGNTIYF
>-|TRBJ1-5|TRBV6-5
CASRPPGGGGQPQHF
>-|TRBJ2-7|TRBV20-1
CSATTGSEQYF
>-|TRBJ2-5|TRBV7-2
CASSLAGGGETQYF
>-|TRBJ2-7|TRBV27
CASSFPDRGPDTRLSYEQYF
>once|TRBJ1-4|TRBV27
CASSLSLGAGEKLFF
>-|TRBJ1-4|TRBV7-2
CASSLVRGASNEKLFF
>-|TRBJ2-2|TRBV19
CASSPPSGGGGELFF
>-|TRBJ1-2|TRBV4-3
CASSPREGGGYGYTF
>once|TRBJ2-7|TRBV7-9
CASSGRDQNRYEQYF
>-|TRBJ2-7|TRBV12-3/TRBV12-4
CATVDGVDYEQYF
>-|TRBJ1-5|TRBV12-3/TRBV12-4
CASIGGSNQPQHF
>-|TRBJ1-4|TRBV7-9
CASSLALRAGGGEKLFF
>-|TRBJ1-2|TRBV7-2
CASSLVWGRKSRGYTF
>-|TRBJ2-5|TRBV5-4
CASRAPGTGASETQYF
>-|TRBJ2-3|TRBV6-1
CASSDRQGAVDTQYF
>-|TRBJ2-3|TRBV11-2
CASSSSPLAGPDTQYF
>-|TRBJ2-5|TRBV7-2
CASSLEGRETQYF
>-|TRBJ1-6|TRBV7-8
CASSLEEGSPLHF
>-|TRBJ1-1|TRBV4-3
CASSQSPGTGSTEAFF
>-|TRBJ2-1|TRBV6-5
CASRSPRVSPDEQFF
>-|TRBJ1-6|TRBV2
CASEGQYNSPLHF
>-|TRBJ1-4|TRBV9
CASSVATGINEKLFF
>-|TRBJ2-6|TRBV7-2
CASSLNRPSGANVLTF
>-|TRBJ1-6|TRBV19
CASSIEFGNLHF
>-|TRBJ1-4|TRBV7-6
CASSTDIREKLFF
>-|TRBJ2-5|TRBV29-1
CSVAPSGTETQYF
>-|TRBJ1-5|TRBV11-2
CASSLGGYSNQPQHF